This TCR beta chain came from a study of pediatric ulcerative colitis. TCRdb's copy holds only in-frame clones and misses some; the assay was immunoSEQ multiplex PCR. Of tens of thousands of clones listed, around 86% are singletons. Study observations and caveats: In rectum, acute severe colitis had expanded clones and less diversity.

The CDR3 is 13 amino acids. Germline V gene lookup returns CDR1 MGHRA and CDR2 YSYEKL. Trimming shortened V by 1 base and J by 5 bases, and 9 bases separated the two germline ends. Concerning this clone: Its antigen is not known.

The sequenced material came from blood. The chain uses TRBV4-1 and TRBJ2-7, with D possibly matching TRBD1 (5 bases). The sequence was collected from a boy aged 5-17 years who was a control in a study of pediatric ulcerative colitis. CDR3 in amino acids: CASSQGRANEQYF. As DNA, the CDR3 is TGCGCCAGCAGCCAAGGCAGGGCCAACGAGCAGTACTTC.